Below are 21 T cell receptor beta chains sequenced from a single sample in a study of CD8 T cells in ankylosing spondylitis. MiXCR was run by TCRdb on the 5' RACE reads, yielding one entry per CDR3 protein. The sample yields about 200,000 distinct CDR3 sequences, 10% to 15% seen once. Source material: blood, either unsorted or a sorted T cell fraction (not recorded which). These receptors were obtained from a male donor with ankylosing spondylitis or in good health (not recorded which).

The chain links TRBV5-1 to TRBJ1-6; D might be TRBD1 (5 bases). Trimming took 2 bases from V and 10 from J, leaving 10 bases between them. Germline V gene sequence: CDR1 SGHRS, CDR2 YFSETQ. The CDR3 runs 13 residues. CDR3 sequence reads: CASSFTGDSPLHF. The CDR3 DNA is TGCGCCAGCAGCTTTACGGGGGACTCACCCCTCCACTTT.

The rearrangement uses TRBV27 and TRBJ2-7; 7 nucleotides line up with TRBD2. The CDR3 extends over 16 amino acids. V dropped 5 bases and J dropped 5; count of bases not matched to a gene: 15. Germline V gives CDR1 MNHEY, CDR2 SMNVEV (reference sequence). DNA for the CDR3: TGTGCCAGCAGTCGGGCGGGAGTAGGGGTAGCCAACGAGCAGTACTTC. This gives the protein CASSRAGVGVANEQYF.

The chain's CDR3 is CSVISGYTYEQYF. Written as DNA, the CDR3 is TGCAGCGTGATTAGCGGGTACACCTACGAGCAGTACTTC. This chain links TRBV29-1 with TRBJ2-7; 7 positions agree with TRBD2. V trimming: 6 bases; J trimming: 2 bases; junction bases outside the gene matches: 7. From germline, CDR1 is SQVTM and CDR2 ANQGSEA. This CDR3 is 13 amino acids long.

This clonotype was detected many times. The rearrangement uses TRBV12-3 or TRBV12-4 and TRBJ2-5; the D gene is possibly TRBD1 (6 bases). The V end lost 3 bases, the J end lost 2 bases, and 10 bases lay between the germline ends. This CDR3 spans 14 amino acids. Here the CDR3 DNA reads TGTGCCAGCAGTTTTTACAGGGAACAAGAGACCCAGTACTTC. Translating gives CASSFYREQETQYF.

CDR3 loop: CASSLPLRGGNTEAFF. The DNA for the CDR3 is TGTGCCAGCAGCTTACCTCTCAGGGGAGGGAACACTGAAGCTTTCTTT. V gene TRBV11-2 combines with J gene TRBJ1-1, with a tentative D call TRBD1 (6 bases). Germline CDR1 SGHAT, CDR2 FQNNGV. V was trimmed by 2 bases and J by 1 base, leaving 14 bases between them. The CDR3 spans 16 residues. The whole variable domain, filled in from reference TRBV11-2 and TRBJ1-1, reads EAGVAQSPRYKIIEKRQSVAFWCNPISGHATLYWYQQILGQGPKLLIQFQNNGVVDDSQLPKDRFSAERLKGVDSTLKIQPAKLEDSAVYLCASSLPLRGGNTEAFFGQGTRLTVV.

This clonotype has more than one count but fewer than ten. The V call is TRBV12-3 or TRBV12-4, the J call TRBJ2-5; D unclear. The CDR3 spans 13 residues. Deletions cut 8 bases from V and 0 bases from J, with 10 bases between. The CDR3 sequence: CASGFSYQETQYF. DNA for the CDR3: TGTGCCAGCGGCTTCAGTTACCAAGAGACCCAGTACTTC.

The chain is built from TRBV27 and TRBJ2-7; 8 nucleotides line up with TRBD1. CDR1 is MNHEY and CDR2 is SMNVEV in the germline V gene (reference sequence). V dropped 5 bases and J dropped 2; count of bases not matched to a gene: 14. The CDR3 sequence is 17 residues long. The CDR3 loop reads CASSKDPGQAVTYEQYF. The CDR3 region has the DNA TGTGCCAGCAGTAAAGACCCGGGACAGGCCGTGACCTACGAGCAGTACTTC.

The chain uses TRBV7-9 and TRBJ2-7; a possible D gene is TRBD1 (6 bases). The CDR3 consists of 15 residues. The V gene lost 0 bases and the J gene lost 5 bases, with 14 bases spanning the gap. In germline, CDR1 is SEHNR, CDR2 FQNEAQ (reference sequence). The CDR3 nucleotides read TGTGCCAGCAGCTTAGCGGGTCAGCAGGGGAACGAGCAGTACTTC. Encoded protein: CASSLAGQQGNEQYF.

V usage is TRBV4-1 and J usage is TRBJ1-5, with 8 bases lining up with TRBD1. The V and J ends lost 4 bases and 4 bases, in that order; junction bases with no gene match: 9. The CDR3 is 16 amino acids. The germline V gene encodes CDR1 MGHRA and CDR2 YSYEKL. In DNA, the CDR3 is TGCGCCAGCAGCCCCGGACAGGGTCTAGGAAATCAGCCCCAGCATTTT. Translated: CASSPGQGLGNQPQHF.

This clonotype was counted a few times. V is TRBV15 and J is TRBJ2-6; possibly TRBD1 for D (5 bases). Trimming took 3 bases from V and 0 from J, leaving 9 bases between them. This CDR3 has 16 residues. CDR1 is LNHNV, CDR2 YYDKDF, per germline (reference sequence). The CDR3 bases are TGTGCCACCAGCAGTAATCAGGGCTCTGGGGCCAACGTCCTGACTTTC. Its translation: CATSSNQGSGANVLTF.

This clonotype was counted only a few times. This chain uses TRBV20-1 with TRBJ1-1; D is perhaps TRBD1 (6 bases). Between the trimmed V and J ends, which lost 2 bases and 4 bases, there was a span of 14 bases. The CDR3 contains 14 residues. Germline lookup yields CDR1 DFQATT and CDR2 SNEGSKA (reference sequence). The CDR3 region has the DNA TGCAGTGCTAGAAGACCGGACAGAGGCACTGAAGCTTTCTTT. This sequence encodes CSARRPDRGTEAFF.

CDR3 nucleotides: TGTGCCAGCGAAGAGGGGGCGATCAGGAACACTGAAGCTTTCTTT. Translating gives CASEEGAIRNTEAFF. V usage is TRBV5-6 and J usage is TRBJ1-1, with TRBD1 identical over 7 bases. The V and J ends lost 7 bases and 1 base, in that order; junction bases with no gene match: 10. In germline, CDR1 is SGHDT, CDR2 YYEEEE. CDR3 length equals 15 residues.

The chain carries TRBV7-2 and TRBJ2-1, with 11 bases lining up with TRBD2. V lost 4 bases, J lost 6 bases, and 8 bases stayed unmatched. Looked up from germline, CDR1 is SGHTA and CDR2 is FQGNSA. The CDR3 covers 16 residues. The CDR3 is CASSSPGTSGLNEQFF. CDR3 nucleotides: TGTGCCAGCAGCTCACCCGGGACTAGCGGCCTCAATGAGCAGTTCTTC.

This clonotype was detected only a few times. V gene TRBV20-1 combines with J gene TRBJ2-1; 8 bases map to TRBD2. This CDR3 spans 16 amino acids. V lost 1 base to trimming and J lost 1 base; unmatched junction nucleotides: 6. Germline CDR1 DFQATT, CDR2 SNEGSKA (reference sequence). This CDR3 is CSARGASGRSYNEQFF. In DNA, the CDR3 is TGCAGTGCTAGAGGGGCTAGCGGGCGTTCCTACAATGAGCAGTTCTTC.

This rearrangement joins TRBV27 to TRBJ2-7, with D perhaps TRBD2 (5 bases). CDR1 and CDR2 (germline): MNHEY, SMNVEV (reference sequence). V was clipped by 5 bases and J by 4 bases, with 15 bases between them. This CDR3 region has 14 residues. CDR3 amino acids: CASSPMDGLYEQYF. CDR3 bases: TGTGCCAGCAGTCCCATGGACGGACTTTACGAGCAGTACTTC.

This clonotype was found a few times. The CDR3 spells CSATDRGLGEQYF. CDR3 DNA sequence: TGCAGCGCCACGGACAGGGGGTTGGGAGAGCAGTACTTC. The J gene is TRBJ2-7, the V gene TRBV29-1; 10 nucleotides agree with TRBD1. Germline V gene lookup returns CDR1 SQVTM and CDR2 ANQGSEA. V shed 7 bases and J 7 bases; nucleotides not matched to a gene: 10. The CDR3 extends over 13 amino acids.

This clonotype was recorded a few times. The chain's CDR3 is CASSRLAGPTSTDTQYF. CDR3 sequence (DNA): TGTGCCAGCAGCCGACTAGCGGGACCAACTAGCACAGATACGCAGTATTTT. The chain links TRBV11-2 to TRBJ2-3; TRBD2 aligns across 11 bases. The germline gives CDR1 SGHAT, CDR2 FQNNGV. The CDR3 covers 17 residues. The ends lost 5 bases at V and 0 bases at J; junction bases unmatched: 7.

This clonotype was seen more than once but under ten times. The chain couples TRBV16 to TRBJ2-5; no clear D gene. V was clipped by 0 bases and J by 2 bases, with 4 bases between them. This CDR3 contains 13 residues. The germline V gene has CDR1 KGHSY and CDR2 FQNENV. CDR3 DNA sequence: TGTGCCAGCAGCCAATCCCTACAAGAGACCCAGTACTTC. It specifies CASSQSLQETQYF.

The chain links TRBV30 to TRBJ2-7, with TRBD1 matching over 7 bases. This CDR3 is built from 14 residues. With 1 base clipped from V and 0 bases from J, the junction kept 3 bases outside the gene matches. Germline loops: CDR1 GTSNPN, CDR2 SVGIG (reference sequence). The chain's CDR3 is CAWSEGQFSYEQYF. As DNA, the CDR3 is TGTGCCTGGAGTGAGGGACAGTTCTCCTACGAGCAGTACTTC.

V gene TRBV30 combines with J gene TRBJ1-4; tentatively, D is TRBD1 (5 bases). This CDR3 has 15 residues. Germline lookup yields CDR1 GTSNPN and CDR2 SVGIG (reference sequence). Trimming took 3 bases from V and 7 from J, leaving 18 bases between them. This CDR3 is CAWSPMEGLVEKLFF. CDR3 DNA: TGTGCCTGGAGCCCGATGGAGGGGCTGGTTGAAAAACTGTTTTTT.

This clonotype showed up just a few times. DNA of the CDR3: TGCGCCAGCAGTGTAGGAGCCTTCGACACAGATACGCAGTATTTT. It specifies CASSVGAFDTDTQYF. The J gene is TRBJ2-3, the V gene TRBV10-1; D uncertain. The CDR3 runs to 15 residues. Trimming left V 4 bases short and J 2 bases short, with 13 bases between. The germline CDR1 and CDR2 sequences are WNHNN and SYGVQD (reference sequence).